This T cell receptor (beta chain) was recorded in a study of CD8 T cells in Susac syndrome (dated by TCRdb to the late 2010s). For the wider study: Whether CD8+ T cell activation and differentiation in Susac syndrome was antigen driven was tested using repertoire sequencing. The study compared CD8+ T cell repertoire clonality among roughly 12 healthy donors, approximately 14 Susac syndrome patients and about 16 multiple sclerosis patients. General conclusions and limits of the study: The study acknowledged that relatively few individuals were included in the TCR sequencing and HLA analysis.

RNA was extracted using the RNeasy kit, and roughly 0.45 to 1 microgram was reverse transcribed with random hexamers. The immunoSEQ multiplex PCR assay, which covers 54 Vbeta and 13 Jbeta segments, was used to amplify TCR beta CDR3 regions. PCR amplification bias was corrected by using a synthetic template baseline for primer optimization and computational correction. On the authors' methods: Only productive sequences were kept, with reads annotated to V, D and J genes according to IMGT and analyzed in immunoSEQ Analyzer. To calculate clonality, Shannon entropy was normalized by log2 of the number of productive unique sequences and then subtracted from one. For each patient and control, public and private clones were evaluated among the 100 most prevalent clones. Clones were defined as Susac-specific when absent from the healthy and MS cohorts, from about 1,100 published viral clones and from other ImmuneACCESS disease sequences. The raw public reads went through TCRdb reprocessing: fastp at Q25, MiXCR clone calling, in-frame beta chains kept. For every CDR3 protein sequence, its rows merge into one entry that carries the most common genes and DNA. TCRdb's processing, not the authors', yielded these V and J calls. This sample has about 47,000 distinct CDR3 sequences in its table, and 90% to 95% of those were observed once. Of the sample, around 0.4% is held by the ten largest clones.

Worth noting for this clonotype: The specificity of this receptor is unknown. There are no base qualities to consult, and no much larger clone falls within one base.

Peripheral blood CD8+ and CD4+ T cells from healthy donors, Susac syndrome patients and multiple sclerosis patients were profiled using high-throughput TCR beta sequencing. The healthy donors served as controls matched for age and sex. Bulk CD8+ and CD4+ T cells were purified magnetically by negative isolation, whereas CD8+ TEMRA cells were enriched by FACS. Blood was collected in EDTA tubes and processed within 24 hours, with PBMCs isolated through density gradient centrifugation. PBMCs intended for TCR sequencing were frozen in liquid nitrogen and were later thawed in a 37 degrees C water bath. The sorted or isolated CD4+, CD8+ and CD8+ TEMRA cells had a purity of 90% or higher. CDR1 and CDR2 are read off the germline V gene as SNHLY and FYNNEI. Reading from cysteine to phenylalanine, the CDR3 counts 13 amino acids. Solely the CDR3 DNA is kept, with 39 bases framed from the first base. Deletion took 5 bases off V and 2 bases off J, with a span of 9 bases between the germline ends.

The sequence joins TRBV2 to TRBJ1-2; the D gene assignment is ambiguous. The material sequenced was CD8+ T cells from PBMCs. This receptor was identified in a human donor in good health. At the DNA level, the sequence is TGTGCCAGCAGTCCCGGGAAGAACTATGGCTACACCTTC. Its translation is CASSPGKNYGYTF.